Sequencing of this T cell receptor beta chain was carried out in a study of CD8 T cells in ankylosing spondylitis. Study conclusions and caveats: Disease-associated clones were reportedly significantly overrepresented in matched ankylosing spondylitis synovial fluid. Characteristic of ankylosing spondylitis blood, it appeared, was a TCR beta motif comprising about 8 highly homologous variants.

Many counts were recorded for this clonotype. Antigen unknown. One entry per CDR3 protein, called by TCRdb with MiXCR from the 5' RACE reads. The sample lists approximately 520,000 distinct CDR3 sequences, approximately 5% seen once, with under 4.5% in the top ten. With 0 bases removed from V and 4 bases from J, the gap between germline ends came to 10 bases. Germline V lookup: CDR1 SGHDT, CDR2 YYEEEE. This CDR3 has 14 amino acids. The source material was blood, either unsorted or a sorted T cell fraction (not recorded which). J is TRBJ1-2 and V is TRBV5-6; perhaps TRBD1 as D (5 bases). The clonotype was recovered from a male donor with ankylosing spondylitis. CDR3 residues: CASSLGRAAYGYTF. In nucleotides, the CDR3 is TGTGCCAGCAGCTTGGGCAGGGCCGCCTATGGCTACACCTTC.